The following is a TCR beta chain sequence with its context. Per the germline V gene, CDR1 is LNHNV and CDR2 is YYDKDF (reference sequence). V lost 4 bases, J lost 12 bases, and 17 bases stayed unmatched. CDR3 length equals 16 residues. This record belongs to a study of blood T cell repertoires in COVID-19. In the original processing: For nucleated cells, counts were estimated from reference gene primer amplification. Clones were sequenced by immunoSEQ multiplex PCR, and TCRdb holds only the in-frame ones, with some missing. That table furnishes V, J and clone size, whereas the DNA furnished D and trimming. Among tens of thousands of clones listed, 85% to 90% were seen once.

The V gene is TRBV15, the J gene TRBJ1-4; 7 bases are shared with TRBD1. The sample taken for sequencing was peripheral blood. The TCR comes from an older woman with acute or convalescent COVID-19. The CDR3 reads CATSKGQLASVEELFF. In DNA form, the CDR3 reads TGTGCCACCAGCAAGGGACAGCTAGCCTCGGTAGAGGAACTGTTTTTT.